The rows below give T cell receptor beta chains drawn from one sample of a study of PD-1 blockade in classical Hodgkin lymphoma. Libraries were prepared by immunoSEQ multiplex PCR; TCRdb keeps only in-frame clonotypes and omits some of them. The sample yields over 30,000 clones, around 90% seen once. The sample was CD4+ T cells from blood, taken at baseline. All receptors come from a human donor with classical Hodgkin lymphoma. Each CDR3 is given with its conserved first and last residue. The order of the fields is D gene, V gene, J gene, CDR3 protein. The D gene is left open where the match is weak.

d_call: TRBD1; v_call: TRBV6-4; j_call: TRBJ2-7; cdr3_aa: CASSAIYRGRRNEQYF
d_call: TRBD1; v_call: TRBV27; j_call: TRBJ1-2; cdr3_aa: CASSLSTGNTAGTGYGYTF
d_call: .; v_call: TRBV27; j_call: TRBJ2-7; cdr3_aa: CASSSPFSGEQYF
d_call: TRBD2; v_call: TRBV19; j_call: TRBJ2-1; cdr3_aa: CASSMPGLAGVRGNEQFF
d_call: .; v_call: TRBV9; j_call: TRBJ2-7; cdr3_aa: CASSVRGEGEQYF
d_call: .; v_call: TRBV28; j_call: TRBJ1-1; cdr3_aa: CASSDRVTEAFF
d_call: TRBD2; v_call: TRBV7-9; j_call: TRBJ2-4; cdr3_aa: CASSLAELAGFRSKNIQYF
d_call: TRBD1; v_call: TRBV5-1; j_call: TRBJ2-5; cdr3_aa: CASSEDRQETQYF
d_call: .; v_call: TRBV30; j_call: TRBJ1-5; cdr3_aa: CAWSDRGNQPQHF
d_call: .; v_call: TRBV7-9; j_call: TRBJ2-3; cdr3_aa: CASSLFWLDTQYF
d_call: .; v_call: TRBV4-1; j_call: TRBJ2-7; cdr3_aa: CASSQDRRDYEQYF
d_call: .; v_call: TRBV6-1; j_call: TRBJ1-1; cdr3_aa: CASSQGYTEAFF
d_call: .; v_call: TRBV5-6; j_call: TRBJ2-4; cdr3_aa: CASSLLEGARGKNIQYF
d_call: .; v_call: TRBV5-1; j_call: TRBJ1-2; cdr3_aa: CASKADHNYGYTF
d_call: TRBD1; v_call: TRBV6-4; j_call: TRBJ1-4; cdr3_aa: CARPGAGGAFLFF
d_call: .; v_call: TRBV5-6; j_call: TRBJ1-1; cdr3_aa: CASSLLGASNTEAFF
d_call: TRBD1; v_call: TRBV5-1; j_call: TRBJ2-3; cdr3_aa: CASSLARDRVGDTQYF
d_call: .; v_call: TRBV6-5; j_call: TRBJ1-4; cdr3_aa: CASSYAGGSNEKLFF
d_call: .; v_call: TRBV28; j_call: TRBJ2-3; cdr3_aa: CASSPRQTHTDTQYF
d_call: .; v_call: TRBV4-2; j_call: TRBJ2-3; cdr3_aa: CASSQDSQGDTQYF
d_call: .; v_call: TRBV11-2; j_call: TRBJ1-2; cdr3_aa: CASSLGQANYGYTF
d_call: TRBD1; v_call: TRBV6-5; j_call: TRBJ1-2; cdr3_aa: CASRNLRDRGQGYTF
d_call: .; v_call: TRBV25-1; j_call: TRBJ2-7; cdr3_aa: CASSTPGTYEQYF
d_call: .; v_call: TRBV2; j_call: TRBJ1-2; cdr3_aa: CASSEEASNYGYTF
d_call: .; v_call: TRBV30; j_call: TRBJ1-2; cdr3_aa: CAWSGGPYGYTF